This T cell receptor (beta chain) was sequenced during a study of T cell clonotyping in hematopoietic cell transplantation. Study-level results: Pathologically expanded recipient clonotypes increased progressively from day 30 to day 180 as diversity fell.

Profiling relied on immunoSEQ multiplex PCR, and the TCRdb table lists in-frame clones only, not all of them. The profile shows 45,000 or so clones, roughly 80% of them singletons. Deletions cut 7 bases from V and 3 bases from J, with 10 bases between. Germline assignment: CDR1 MDHEN and CDR2 SYDVKM. The CDR3 loop spans 13 amino acids. A single count supports this clone. The antigen is undetermined. Documented time point: recipient sample about 28 days before transplant, after cytoreduction. The sequences come from peripheral blood mononuclear cells, collected before stem cell transplant. The sequence derives from a man aged 55 to 70 with myelodysplastic syndrome. Some clones in this sample may be carry-over from other donors' samples. This chain uses TRBV28 with TRBJ1-5; perhaps TRBD1 as D (5 bases). This CDR3 is CASIPGDNQPQHF. The CDR3 coding sequence is TGTGCCAGCATACCGGGGGACAATCAGCCCCAGCATTTT.